The present TCR beta chain was sequenced within a study of blood T cell repertoires in COVID-19. Study-wide background: COVID-19 samples collected from the United States, Italy and Spain covered acute and convalescent phases. PBMCs, B-cell-depleted T cells, or T cells provided the cDNA or gDNA that made up the material.

Produced via immunoSEQ multiplex PCR; TCRdb's table is partial and in-frame only. The sample carries roughly 110,000 clones, about 82% recorded once. The V gene's germline CDR1 is MNHEY and CDR2 SVGAGI. Trimming shortened V by 6 bases and J by 3 bases, and 18 bases separated the two germline ends. CDR3 length: 15 amino acids. Sequences were obtained from peripheral blood. The sequence was collected from a man aged 80 or over with COVID-19, enrolled during active disease. The chain recombines TRBV6-5 with TRBJ2-7; weak D call: TRBD1 (5 bases). The CDR3 here is CASSFTIGVFYEQYF. CDR3 sequence (DNA): TGTGCCAGCAGCTTTACTATAGGGGTTTTCTACGAGCAGTACTTC.